This TCR beta chain is from a study of patients and donors after allogeneic stem cell transplantation. This CDR3 comprises 14 residues. CDR1 is SQVTM and CDR2 is ANQGSEA in the germline V gene. Deletions cut 6 bases from V and 3 bases from J, with 15 bases between. TCRdb used MiXCR to reprocess the RT-PCR reads, holding one entry per CDR3 protein. Of 70,000 to 85,000 distinct CDR3 sequences in the sample, about 25% were seen once. This clonotype was found many times. V gene TRBV29-1 combines with J gene TRBJ1-5; maybe TRBD1 (6 bases). This receptor was obtained from a human donor who was either an allogeneic HSCT recipient or a stem cell or donor lymphocyte infusion donor (not recorded which). It is not recorded whose cells these are; they may come from a transplant donor. The sample was blood, either unsorted or a sorted T cell fraction (not recorded which). The CDR3 here is CSVKGGTPNQPQHF. The CDR3 region has the DNA TGCAGCGTCAAGGGGGGGACACCCAATCAGCCCCAGCATTTT.